A selection of T cell receptor beta chains follows, all from one sample in a study of response to subunit inactivated influenza vaccine. MiXCR, applied by TCRdb to the RT-PCR reads, yields one record per CDR3 protein. The sample contains 650,000 to 800,000 distinct CDR3 sequences, about 15% of which appear only once. The specimen was PBMCs from blood, collected around two weeks before vaccination. The receptors were gathered from a man between 50 and 59 years old who received an inactivated influenza vaccine. CDR3s include the opening cysteine and the closing phenylalanine or tryptophan. Each record gives: V gene, CDR3 protein.

>TRBV24-1
CATSTGTGVRETQYF
>TRBV20-1
CSAPLLSSYEQYF
>TRBV20-1
CSAGTSELIFTDTQYF
>TRBV20-1
CSALQDRGRGYTF
>TRBV6-2/TRBV6-3
CASSYSKGSGNTIYF
>TRBV5-1
CASSRGTGDSPLHF
>TRBV20-1
CSARAGQGNQPQHF
>TRBV6-2/TRBV6-3
CASSLPSGSEQFF
>TRBV7-3
CASSGSPSGSSGAIGDTQYF
>TRBV28
CASRRQGGFYNEQFF
>TRBV6-2/TRBV6-3
CASRPDGPSNQPQHF
>TRBV11-2
CASSFGLAYEQYF
>TRBV14
CASSQGWNEQFF
>TRBV3-1
CASSQVSGGTAEAFF
>TRBV12-3/TRBV12-4
CASSRGPNSRYNEQFF
>TRBV15
CATSGWATEETQYF
>TRBV5-1
CASSTGTGNYGYTF
>TRBV28
CASSSTGTGGTSPLHF
>TRBV7-2
CASSGAGLAGGFSYNEQFF
>TRBV12-3/TRBV12-4
CASSSSPGQGPGYTF
>TRBV5-1
CASRTSGRGKMNEQFF
>TRBV7-6
CASTPSGNTDTQYF
>TRBV18
CASSPASEAYNEQFF
>TRBV27
CASSTNRGRGVEQFF
>TRBV11-1
CASSWTGTGGPNTGELFF
>TRBV24-1
CATSWGGATNTGELFF
>TRBV7-9
CASSVGLARDTQYF
>TRBV7-9
CASSFEQGLRTNYGYTF
>TRBV7-9
CASSFPRGLTDTQYF
>TRBV12-3/TRBV12-4
CASTQGGSTGELFF
>TRBV15
CATSKTVNQPQHF
>TRBV15
CATSRGPLGTLGTGELFF